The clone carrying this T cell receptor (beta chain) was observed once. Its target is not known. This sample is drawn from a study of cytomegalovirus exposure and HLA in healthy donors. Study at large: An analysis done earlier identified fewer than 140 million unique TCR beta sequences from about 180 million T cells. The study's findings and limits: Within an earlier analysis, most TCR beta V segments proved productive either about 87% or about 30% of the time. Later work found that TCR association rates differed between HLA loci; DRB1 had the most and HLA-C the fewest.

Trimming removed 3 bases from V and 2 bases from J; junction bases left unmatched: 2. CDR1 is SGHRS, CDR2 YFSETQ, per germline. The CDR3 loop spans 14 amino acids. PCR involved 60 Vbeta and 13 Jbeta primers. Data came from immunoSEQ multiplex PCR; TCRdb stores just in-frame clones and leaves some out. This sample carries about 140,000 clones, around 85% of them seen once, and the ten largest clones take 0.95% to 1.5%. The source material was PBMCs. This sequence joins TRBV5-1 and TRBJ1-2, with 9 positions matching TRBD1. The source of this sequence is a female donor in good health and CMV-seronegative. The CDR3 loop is CASSSGQGNYGYTF. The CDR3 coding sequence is TGCGCCAGCAGCTCGGGACAGGGCAACTATGGCTACACCTTC.